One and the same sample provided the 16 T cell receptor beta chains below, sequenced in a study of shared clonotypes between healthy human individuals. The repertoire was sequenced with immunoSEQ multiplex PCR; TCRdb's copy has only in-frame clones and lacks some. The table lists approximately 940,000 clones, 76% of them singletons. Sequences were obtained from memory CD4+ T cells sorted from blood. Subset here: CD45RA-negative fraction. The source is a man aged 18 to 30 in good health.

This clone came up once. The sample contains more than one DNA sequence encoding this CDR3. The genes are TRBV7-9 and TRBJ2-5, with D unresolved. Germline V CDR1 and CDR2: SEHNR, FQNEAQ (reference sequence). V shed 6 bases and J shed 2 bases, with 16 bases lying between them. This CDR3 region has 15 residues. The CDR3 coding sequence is TGTGCCAGCAGTCTTCGCTTGGCACAGCAAGAGACCCAGTACTTC. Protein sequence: CASSLRLAQQETQYF.

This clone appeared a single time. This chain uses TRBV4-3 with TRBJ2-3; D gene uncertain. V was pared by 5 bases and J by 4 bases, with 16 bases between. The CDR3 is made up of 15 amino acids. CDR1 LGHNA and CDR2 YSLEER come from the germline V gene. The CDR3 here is CASSTRSGGPDTQYF. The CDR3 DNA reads TGCGCCAGCAGCACAAGGAGTGGTGGTCCAGATACGCAGTATTTT.

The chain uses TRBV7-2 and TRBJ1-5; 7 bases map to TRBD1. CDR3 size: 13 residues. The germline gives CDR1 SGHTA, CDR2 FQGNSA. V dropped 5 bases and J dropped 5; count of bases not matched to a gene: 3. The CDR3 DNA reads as TGTGCCAGCAGCCAGACAGGGCATCAGCCCCAGCATTTT. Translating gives CASSQTGHQPQHF.

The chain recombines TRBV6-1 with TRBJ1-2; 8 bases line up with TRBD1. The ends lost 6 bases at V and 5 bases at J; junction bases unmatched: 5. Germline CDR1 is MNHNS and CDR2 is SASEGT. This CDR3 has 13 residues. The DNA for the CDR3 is TGTGCCAGCAGCACAGGGGGAGAATATGGCTACACCTTC. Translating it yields CASSTGGEYGYTF.

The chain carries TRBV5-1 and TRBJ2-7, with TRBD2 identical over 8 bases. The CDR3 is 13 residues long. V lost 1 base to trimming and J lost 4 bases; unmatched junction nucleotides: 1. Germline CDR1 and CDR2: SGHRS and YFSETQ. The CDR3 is CASSLSGGYEQYF. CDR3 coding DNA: TGCGCCAGCAGCTTGAGCGGGGGTTACGAGCAGTACTTC.

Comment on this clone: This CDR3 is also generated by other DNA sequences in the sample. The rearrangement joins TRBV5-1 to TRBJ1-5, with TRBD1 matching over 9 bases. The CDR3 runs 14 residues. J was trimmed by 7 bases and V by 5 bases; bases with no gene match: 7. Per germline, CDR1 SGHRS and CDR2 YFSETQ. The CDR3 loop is CASSSGQGNQPQHF. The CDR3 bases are TGCGCCAGCAGTTCGGGACAGGGAAACCAGCCCCAGCATTTT.

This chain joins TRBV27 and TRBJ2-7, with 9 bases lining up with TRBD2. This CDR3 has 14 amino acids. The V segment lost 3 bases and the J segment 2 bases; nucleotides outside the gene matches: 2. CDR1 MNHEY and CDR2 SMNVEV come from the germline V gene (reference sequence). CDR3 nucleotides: TGTGCCAGCAGTTTTAGACTAGCGGCCTACGAGCAGTACTTC. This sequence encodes CASSFRLAAYEQYF.

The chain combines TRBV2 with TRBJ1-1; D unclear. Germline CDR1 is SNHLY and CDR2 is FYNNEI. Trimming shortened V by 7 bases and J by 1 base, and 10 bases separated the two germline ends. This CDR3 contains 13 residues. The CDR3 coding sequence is TGTGCCAGCACTGGCACCCGGAACACTGAAGCTTTCTTT. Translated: CASTGTRNTEAFF.

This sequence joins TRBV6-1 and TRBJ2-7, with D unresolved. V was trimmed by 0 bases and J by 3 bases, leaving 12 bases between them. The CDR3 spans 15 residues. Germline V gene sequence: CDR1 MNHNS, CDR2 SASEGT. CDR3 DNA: TGTGCCAGCAGTGAAGCCCCCGGGCTCTACTACGAGCAGTACTTC. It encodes CASSEAPGLYYEQYF.

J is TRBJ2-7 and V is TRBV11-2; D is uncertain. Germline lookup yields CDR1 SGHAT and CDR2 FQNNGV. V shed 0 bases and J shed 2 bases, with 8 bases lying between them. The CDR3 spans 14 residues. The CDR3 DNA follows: TGTGCCAGCAGCTTAGAATTAGGCGCCTACGAGCAGTACTTC. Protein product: CASSLELGAYEQYF. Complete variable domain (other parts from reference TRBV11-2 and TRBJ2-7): EAGVAQSPRYKIIEKRQSVAFWCNPISGHATLYWYQQILGQGPKLLIQFQNNGVVDDSQLPKDRFSAERLKGVDSTLKIQPAKLEDSAVYLCASSLELGAYEQYFGPGTRLTVT.

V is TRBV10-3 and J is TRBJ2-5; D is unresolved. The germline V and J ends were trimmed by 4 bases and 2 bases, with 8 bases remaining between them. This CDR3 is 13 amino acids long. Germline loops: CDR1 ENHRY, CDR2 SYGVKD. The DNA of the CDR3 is TGTGCCATCAGTGGTTTGACACAAGAGACCCAGTACTTC. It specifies CAISGLTQETQYF.

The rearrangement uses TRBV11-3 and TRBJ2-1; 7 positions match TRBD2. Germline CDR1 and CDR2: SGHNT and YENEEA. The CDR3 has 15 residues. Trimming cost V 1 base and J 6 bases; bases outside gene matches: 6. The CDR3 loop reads CASSLGRGRVNEQFF. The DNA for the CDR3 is TGTGCCAGCAGCTTAGGTCGGGGGAGGGTCAATGAGCAGTTCTTC. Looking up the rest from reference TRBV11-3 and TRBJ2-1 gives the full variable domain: EAGVVQSPRYKIIEKKQPVAFWCNPISGHNTLYWYLQNLGQGPELLIRYENEEAVDDSQLPKDRFSAERLKGVDSTLKIQPAELGDSAVYLCASSLGRGRVNEQFFGPGTRLTVL.

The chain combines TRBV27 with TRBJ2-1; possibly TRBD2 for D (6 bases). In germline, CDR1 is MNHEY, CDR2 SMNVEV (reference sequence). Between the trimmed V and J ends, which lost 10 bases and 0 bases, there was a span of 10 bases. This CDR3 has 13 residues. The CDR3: CATGTFSYNEQFF. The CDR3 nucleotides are TGTGCCACCGGGACTTTCTCCTACAATGAGCAGTTCTTC.

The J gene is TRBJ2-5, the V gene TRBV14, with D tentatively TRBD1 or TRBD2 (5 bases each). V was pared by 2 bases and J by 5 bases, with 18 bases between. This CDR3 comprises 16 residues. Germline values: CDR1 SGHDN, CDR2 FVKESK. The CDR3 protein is CASSQHTGTTGETQYF. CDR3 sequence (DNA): TGTGCCAGCAGCCAACACACCGGGACCACCGGGGAGACCCAGTACTTC. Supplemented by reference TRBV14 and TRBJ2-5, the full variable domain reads EAGVTQFPSHSVIEKGQTVTLRCDPISGHDNLYWYRRVMGKEIKFLLHFVKESKQDESGMPNNRFLAERTGGTYSTLKVQPAELEDSGVYFCASSQHTGTTGETQYFGPGTRLLVL.

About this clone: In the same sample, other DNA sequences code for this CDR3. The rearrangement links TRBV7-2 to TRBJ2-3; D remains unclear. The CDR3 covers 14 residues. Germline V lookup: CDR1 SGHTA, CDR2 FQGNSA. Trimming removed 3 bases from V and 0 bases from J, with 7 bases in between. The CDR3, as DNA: TGTGCCAGCAGCTTCGGGCCCAGCACAGATACGCAGTATTTT. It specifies CASSFGPSTDTQYF. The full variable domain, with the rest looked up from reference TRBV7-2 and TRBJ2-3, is GAGVSQSPSNKVTEKGKDVELRCDPISGHTALYWYRQSLGQGLEFLIYFQGNSAPDKSGLPSDRFSAERTGGSVSTLTIQRTQQEDSAVYLCASSFGPSTDTQYFGPGTRLTVL.

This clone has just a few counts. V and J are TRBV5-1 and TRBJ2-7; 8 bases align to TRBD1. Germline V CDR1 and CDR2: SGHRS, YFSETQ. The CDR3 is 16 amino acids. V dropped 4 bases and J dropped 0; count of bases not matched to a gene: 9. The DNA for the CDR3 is TGCGCCAGCAGCACCGGGGGACAGGCGAGCTCCTACGAGCAGTACTTC. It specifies CASSTGGQASSYEQYF.